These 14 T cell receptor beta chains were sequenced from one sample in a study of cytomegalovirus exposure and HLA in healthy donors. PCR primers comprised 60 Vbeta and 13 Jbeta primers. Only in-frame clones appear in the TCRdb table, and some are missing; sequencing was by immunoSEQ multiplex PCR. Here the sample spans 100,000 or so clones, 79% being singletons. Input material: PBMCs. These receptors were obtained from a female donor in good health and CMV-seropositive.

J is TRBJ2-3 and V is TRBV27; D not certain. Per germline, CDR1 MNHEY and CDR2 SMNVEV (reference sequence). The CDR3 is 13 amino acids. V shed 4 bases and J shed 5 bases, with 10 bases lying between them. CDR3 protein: CASSSHSRDTQYF. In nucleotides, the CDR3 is TGTGCCAGCAGTTCCCATTCGCGAGATACGCAGTATTTT.

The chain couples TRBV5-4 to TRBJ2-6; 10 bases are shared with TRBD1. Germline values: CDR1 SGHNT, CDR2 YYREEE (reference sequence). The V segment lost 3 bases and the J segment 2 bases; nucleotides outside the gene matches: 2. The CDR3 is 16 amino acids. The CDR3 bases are TGTGCCAGCAGCTCGGGACAGGGGACTGGGGCCAACGTCCTGACTTTC. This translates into CASSSGQGTGANVLTF. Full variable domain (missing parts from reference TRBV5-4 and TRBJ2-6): ETGVTQSPTHLIKTRGQQVTLRCSSQSGHNTVSWYQQALGQGPQFIFQYYREEENGRGNFPPRFSGLQFPNYSSELNVNALELDDSALYLCASSSGQGTGANVLTFGAGSRLTVL.

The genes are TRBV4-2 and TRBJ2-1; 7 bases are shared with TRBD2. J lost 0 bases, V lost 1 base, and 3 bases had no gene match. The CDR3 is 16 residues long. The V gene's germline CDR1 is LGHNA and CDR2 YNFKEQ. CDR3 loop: CASSQVPGGSYNEQFF. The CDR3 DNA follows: TGTGCCAGCAGCCAAGTTCCGGGGGGCTCCTACAATGAGCAGTTCTTC.

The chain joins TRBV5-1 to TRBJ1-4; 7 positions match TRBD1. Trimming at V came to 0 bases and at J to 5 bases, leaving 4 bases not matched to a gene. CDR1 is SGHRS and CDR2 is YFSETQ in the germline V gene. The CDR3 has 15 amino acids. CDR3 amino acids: CASSLVQGQNEKLFF. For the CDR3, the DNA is TGCGCCAGCAGCTTGGTACAGGGGCAGAATGAAAAACTGTTTTTT.

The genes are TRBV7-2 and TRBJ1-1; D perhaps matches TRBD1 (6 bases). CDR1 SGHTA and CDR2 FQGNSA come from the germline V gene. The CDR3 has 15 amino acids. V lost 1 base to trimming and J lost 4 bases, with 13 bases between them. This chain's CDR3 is CASSLEQGGGTEAFF. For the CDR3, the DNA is TGTGCCAGCAGCTTAGAACAGGGCGGAGGCACTGAAGCTTTCTTT.

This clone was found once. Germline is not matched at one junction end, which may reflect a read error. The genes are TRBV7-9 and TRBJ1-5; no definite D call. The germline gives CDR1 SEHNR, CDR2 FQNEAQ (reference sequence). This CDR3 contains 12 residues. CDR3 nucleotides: TGTTCCAGCAGCTTACCCGGGCAGCCCCAGCATTTT. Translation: CSSSLPGQPQHF.

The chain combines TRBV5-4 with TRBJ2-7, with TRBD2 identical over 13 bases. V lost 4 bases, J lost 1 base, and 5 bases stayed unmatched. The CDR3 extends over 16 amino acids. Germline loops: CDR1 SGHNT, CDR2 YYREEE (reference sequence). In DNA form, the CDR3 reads TGTGCCAGCAGCCGCCCGACTAGCGGGAGGTCCTACGAGCAGTACTTC. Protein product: CASSRPTSGRSYEQYF.

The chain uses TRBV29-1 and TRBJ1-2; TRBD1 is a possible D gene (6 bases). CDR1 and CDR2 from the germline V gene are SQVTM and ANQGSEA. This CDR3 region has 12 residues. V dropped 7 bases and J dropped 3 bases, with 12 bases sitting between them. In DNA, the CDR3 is TGCAGCGCGCAGGGGACCCACTATGGCTACACCTTC. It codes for CSAQGTHYGYTF. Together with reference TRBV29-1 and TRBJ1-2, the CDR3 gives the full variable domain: SAVISQKPSRDICQRGTSLTIQCQVDSQVTMMFWYRQQPGQSLTLIATANQGSEATYESGFVIDKFPISRPNLTFSTLTVSNMSPEDSSIYLCSAQGTHYGYTFGSGTRLTVV.

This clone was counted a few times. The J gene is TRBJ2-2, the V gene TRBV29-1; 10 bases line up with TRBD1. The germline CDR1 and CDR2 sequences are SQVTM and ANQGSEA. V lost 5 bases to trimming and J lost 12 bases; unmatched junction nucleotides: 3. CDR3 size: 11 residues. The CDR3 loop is CSVRDRGQLFF. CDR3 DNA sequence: TGCAGCGTTCGGGACAGGGGTCAGCTGTTTTTT.

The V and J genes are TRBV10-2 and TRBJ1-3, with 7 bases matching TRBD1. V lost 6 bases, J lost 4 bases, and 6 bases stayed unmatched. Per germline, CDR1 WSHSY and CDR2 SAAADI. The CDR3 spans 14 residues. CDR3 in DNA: TGCGCCAGCAGCAATGACAGGGACGGAAACACCATATATTTT. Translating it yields CASSNDRDGNTIYF.

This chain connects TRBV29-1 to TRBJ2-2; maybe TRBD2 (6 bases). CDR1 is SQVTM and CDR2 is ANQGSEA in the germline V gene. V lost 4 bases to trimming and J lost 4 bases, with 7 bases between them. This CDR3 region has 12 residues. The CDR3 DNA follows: TGCAGCGTTGGCGGGGCCACCGGGGAGCTGTTTTTT. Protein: CSVGGATGELFF.

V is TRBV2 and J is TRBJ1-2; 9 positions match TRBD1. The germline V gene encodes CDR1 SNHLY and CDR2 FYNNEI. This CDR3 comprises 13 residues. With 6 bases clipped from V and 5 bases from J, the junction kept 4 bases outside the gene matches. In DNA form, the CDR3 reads TGTGCCAGCAGCGCAGGACAGGGGTATGGCTACACCTTC. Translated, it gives CASSAGQGYGYTF.

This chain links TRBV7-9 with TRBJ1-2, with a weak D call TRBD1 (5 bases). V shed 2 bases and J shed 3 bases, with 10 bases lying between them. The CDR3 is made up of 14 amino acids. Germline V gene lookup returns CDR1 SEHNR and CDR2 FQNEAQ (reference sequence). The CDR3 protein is CASSLNSGYYGYTF. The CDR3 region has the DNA TGTGCCAGCAGCTTAAACTCAGGGTACTATGGCTACACCTTC.

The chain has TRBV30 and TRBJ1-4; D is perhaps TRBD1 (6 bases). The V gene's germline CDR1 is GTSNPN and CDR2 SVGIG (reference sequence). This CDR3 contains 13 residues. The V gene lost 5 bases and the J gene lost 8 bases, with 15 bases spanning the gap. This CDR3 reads CAWSKQDREKLFF. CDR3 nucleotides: TGTGCCTGGTCTAAGCAAGACAGGGAAAAACTGTTTTTT.